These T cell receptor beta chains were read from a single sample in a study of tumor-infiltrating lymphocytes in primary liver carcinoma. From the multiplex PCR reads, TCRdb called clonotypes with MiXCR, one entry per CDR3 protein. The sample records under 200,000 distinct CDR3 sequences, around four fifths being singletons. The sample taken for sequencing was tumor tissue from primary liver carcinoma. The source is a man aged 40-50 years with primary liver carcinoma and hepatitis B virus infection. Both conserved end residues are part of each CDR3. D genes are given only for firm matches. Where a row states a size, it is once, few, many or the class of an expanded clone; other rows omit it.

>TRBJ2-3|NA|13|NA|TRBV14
TGTGCCAGCAGCCAAGGTCCGGTGGATACACGGTATTTT
CASSQGPVDTRYF
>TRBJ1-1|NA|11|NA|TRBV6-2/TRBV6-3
TGTTCAAGCAGTTCGGTAGGGCCGGCTTTCTTT
CSSSSVGPAFF
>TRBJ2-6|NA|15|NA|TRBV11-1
TGTGCCAGCAGCTTAGCCCGAGCTGAGGCCAACGTCCTGACTTTC
CASSLARAEANVLTF
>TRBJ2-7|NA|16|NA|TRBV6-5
TGTGCCTGCAGTTACGGAGGCAGGGGACATATCTACGAGCAATACTTC
CACSYGGRGHIYEQYF
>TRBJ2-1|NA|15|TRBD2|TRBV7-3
TGTGCCAGCAGCCCAGGCGGGAGCTCCTACAATGAGCAGTTCTTC
CASSPGGSSYNEQFF
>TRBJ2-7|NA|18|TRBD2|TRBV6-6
TGTGCCAGCAGTTACTCCGTACTAGCGGTCTTAAGCTCCTACGAGCAGAACTTC
CASSYSVLAVLSSYEQNF
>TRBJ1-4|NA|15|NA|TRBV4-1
TGCGCCAGCAGTCTCTGGGGGGCGGCTAGTGAAAAACTGCCTTTT
CASSLWGAASEKLPF
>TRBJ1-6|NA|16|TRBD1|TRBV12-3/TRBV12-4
TGTGCCAGCAGATTAGCTCCGGGACAGGGAGGTTCACCCCTCCTCTTT
CASRLAPGQGGSPLLF
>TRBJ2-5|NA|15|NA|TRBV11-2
TGTGCCAGCAGCTTAAGCCCCCATGACGTGGAGACCCAGTACTTC
CASSLSPHDVETQYF
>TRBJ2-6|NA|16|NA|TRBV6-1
TGTGCCAGCAGTGAACAGTCTATGACTGGGGCCAACGTCCTGACTTTC
CASSEQSMTGANVLTF
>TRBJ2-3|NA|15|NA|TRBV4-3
TGCGCTAGCAGCCTTGGGTCTGTAAGCACAGAAACGCAGTATTTT
CASSLGSVSTETQYF
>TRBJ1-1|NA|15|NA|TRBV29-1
TGCAGCGTATGTCCAGGGTGTGGGATGAGGACTGAAGCTTTCTTT
CSVCPGCGMRTEAFF
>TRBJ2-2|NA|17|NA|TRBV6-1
TGTGCCAGCAGGATCGGGTCCGCGGTTATGGCCACCGGGGGGCTGTTTTTT
CASRIGSAVMATGGLFF
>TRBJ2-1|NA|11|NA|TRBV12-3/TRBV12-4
TGTGCCAGCACCCGGTGTAATGAGCAGTTCTTC
CASTRCNEQFF
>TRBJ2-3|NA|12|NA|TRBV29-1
TGCAGCATTGACCCCATGACAGTTACGCAGTATTTT
CSIDPMTVTQYF
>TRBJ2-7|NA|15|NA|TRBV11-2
TGTGCCAGCATCTTACGATGGACGGGGGAAAACGAGGAGTACTTC
CASILRWTGENEEYF
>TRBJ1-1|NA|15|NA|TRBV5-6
TGTACCAGCAGCACCTCGACAGCCGTTGGTCTCTCAGCTTTCTTT
CTSSTSTAVGLSAFF
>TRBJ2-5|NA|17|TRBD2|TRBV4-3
TGCGCCAGCAGCCAAGCGGCTAACGGGAGGACTGGTGAAACCCAATACTTC
CASSQAANGRTGETQYF
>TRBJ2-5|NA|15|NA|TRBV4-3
TGCGCAAGCAGCCAAACGTTCGGGTCTTGGGAGAACCAGTACTTC
CASSQTFGSWENQYF
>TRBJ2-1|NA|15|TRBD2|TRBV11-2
TGTGCCAGCAGCTATAGCGGGCCGGTCGACAATGAGCAGTTCTTC
CASSYSGPVDNEQFF
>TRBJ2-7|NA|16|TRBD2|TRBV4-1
TGCGTCAGCAGCCAAGAGTTAGCGGGATTCATTGTAGAGCAGTACTTC
CVSSQELAGFIVEQYF
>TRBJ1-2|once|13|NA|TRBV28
TGTGCCAGCAGTTTAATAGTCAGCTATGGGTACACCTTC
CASSLIVSYGYTF
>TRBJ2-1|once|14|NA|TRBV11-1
TGTGCCAGTAGCTTGGGCTCGGCGGACAATGAGCAGTTATTC
CASSLGSADNEQLF
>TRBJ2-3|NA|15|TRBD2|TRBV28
TGTGCCAGCAGCCCAGGAGCGGGGGAGGGGGATACGCACTATTTT
CASSPGAGEGDTHYF
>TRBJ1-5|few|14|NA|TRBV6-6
TGTGCCAGTATAGAGGGGAACGGCAATCAGTCCCAGCATTTT
CASIEGNGNQSQHF
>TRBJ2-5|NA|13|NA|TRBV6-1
TGTGCCAGCAGTGTAAGGGGTGCAAAGATCCAGTATTTC
CASSVRGAKIQYF
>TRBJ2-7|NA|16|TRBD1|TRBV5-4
TGTGCCAGCAGCTTGGGCCCCGGGACAGGGGGATACGAGCAGTATTTC
CASSLGPGTGGYEQYF
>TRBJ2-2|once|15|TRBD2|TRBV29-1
TGCAGCGTTGTGACTAGCGCGGCGAACACCGGGGGGCTGTTCTTT
CSVVTSAANTGGLFF
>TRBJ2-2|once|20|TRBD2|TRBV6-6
TGTGCCAGGAGTTACATGGGAACGGGACTAGCAGGAGCTAAGCCCGGGGAGCTGTTTTTT
CARSYMGTGLAGAKPGELFF
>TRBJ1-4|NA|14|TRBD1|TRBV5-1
TGCGTCAACAGCCTACAGGGGGCGGGTGAAAAACTGTTTTTT
CVNSLQGAGEKLFF
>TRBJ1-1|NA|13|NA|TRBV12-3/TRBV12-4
TGTAGCAGCAGTTTAACCCCGGCAACTGAAGCTTTCTTT
CSSSLTPATEAFF
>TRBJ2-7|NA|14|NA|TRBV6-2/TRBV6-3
TGTGACAGCAGCCTCCGGGTCAAGGTCCACGAGCAGTACTTC
CDSSLRVKVHEQYF
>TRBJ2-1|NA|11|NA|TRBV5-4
TGTGCCAACGGCTTGGCTGGCGAGCAGTTCTTC
CANGLAGEQFF
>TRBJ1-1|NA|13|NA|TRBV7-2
TGTGCCAGCAGCTTCGTGACGAACAGTGAAGCTTTCTTT
CASSFVTNSEAFF
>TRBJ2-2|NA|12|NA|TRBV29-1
TGCAGCGTTGAAGCGAACACCGGGGTGCTGTTTTTC
CSVEANTGVLFF
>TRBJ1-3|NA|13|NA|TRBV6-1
TGTGCAAGCAGACAGTCCGGAGGATACACCATATATTTT
CASRQSGGYTIYF
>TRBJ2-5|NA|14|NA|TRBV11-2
TGTGCCGGCAGCTTATACAGGGATAGGGAGAGCCAGTACTTC
CAGSLYRDRESQYF
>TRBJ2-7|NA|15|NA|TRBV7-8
TGTGCCAGCACCGTTCGGTCGCCACCGGCATACGAGCAGTACTTC
CASTVRSPPAYEQYF
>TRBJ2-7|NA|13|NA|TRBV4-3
TGCGCCAGCAGCCAAGAACAGTGCTTCGAGCAGTACTTC
CASSQEQCFEQYF
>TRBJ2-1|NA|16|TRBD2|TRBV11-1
TGTGCCAGCAACCTTGGACTAGCGGGCGATTACAATGAGCAGTTCTTC
CASNLGLAGDYNEQFF
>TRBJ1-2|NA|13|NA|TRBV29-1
TGCAGCATCGGAACGGGTTTTGGCTATGGCTACACCTTC
CSIGTGFGYGYTF
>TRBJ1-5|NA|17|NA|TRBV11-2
TGTGTAAGCAACTTGGTAGGGGTAACAGGGATCAATCAGCCTCAGCTTTTT
CVSNLVGVTGINQPQLF
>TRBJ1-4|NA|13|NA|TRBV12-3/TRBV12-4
TGTGCCAGCATTTCGTCCGGGGTGGAAAAACTGTTTTTT
CASISSGVEKLFF
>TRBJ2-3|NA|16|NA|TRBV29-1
TGCAGGATCGCTGGAGTGGACGGACGTAGCACAGATACACAGTATTTT
CRIAGVDGRSTDTQYF
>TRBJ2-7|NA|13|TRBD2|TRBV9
TGTGCCAGCAGCCCCGGGACTAACTACGAGCAGTACTTC
CASSPGTNYEQYF
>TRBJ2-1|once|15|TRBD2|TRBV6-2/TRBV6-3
TGTGTCAGCAGTTCGAGCGGGAGCTCCTACAATGAGCAGTTCTTC
CVSSSSGSSYNEQFF
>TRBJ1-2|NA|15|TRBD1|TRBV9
TGTGCCAGCAGCGTCGATGGGACAGGCCCCTATGACTACACCTTC
CASSVDGTGPYDYTF
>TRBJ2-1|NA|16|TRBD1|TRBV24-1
TGTGCCACCAGTGATTCTGGACAGGGGAGTTACAATGAGCAGTTCTTC
CATSDSGQGSYNEQFF
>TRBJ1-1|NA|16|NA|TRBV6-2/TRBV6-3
TGTGCCAGCATTATAATCTGGACGAGGGTAGTCACTGGACCTTTCTTT
CASIIIWTRVVTGPFF
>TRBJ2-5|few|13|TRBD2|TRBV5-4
TGTGTCAGCAGTCCGACTAGCGTAGAGACCCAGTACTTC
CVSSPTSVETQYF
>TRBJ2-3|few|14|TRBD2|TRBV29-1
TGCAGCGTTGAGTTAGCGGGACACACAGATACGCATTATTTT
CSVELAGHTDTHYF
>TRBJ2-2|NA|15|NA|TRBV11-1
TGTGCCAGTAGTTATACAGGACCTTTCTCCGGGGACCTGTTTTTT
CASSYTGPFSGDLFF
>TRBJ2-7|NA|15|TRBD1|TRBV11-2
TGTGCCAACAGCTTACGATGGACAGGGGAAAGCGAGCAGAACTTC
CANSLRWTGESEQNF
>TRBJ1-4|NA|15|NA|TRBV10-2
TGTGCCAGCAGTGAGCAGACAGGCCCTAATGAAAAACTGTTTTTT
CASSEQTGPNEKLFF
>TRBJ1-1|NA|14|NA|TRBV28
TGTGCCAGCAGCCTGGAAGGAGGGAACATTGAAGCTTTCTTT
CASSLEGGNIEAFF
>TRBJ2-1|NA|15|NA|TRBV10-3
TGTACCATCAGGGCTAGTGGGATCTCCTACAATGAGCAGTTCTTC
CTIRASGISYNEQFF
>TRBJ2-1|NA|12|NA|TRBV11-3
TGTGCCAGGAGTTTAAATGCCAATGAGCAGCTCTTC
CARSLNANEQLF